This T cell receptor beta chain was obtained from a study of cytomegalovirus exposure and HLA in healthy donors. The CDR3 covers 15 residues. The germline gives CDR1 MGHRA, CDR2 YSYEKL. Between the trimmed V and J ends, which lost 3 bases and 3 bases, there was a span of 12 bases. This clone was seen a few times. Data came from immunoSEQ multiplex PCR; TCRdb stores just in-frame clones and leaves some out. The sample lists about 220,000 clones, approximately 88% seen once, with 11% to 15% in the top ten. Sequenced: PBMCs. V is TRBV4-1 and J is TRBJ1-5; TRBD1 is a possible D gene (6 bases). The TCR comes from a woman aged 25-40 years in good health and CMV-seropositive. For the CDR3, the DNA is TGCGCCAGCAGCCAGGGGGCTGGAGCCAATCAGCCCCAGCATTTT. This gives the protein CASSQGAGANQPQHF.